This record looks at one TCR beta chain sequence and its context. These data originate in a study of technical replicates of blood from a handful of donors. This CDR3 region has 15 residues. V dropped 7 bases and J dropped 0 bases, with 13 bases sitting between them. CDR1 is SGHVS, CDR2 FQNEAQ, per germline. TCRdb's copy holds only in-frame clones and misses some; the assay was immunoSEQ multiplex PCR. The data contain roughly 85,000 clones, around 94% of them singletons. This TCR came from a human donor in good health. Sequenced: T cells isolated from PBMCs. The chain combines TRBV7-8 with TRBJ1-5; D might be TRBD1 (5 bases). CDR3 amino acids: CASNPAGDSNQPQHF. The CDR3 nucleotides are TGTGCCAGCAATCCAGCGGGGGATAGCAATCAGCCCCAGCATTTT.